This is a list of T cell receptor beta chains from one sample in a study of regulatory T cells in long-lasting Graves disease. TCRdb ran MiXCR on the multiplex PCR reads and lists one entry per CDR3 protein. The sample contains a few hundred thousand distinct CDR3 sequences, about an eighth of which appear only once. The same data also contributed to another study, on T cells in Graves' hyperthyroidism and ophthalmopathy.

Sequences were derived from peripheral blood mononuclear cells (PBMCs), sampled at new diagnosis, from a patient treated with antithyroid drugs. The receptors derive from a woman under 30 with Graves disease. Both conserved end residues are part of each CDR3. D genes are given only for firm matches. Rows give clone size only sometimes, using once, few, many, or a class for an expanded clone.

many,TRBJ2-1,TRBV10-3,TRBD2,CAIIRASGTYNEQFF,TGTGCCATTATCCGGGCTAGCGGTACCTACAATGAGCAGTTCTTC
NA,TRBJ2-5,TRBV6-2/TRBV6-3,NA,CASSYGGSWGAETQYF,TGTGCCAGCAGTTATGGCGGCTCGTGGGGTGCGGAGACCCAGTACTTC
few,TRBJ1-6,TRBV4-3,NA,CASRALTETNSPLHF,TGCGCCAGCCGCGCCCTCACAGAAACTAATTCACCCCTCCACTTT
many,TRBJ1-5,TRBV20-1,NA,CSARGPLDSNQPQHF,TGCAGTGCTAGAGGCCCACTGGACAGCAATCAGCCCCAGCATTTT
NA,TRBJ1-2,TRBV30,NA,CASFGGAGANYGYTF,TGTGCCTCCTTCGGCGGGGCAGGGGCTAACTATGGCTACACCTTC
few,TRBJ2-5,TRBV6-1,NA,CASSDLQLKETQYF,TGTGCCAGCAGTGATTTACAGCTTAAAGAGACCCAGTACTTC
few,TRBJ1-2,TRBV6-1,NA,CASSNNKGLYYGYTF,TGTGCCAGCAGTAATAACAAGGGTCTGTACTATGGCTACACCTTC
few,TRBJ2-3,TRBV14,NA,CASSQGWFPRAPSTDTQYF,TGTGCCAGCAGCCAAGGATGGTTTCCGAGGGCCCCTAGCACAGATACGCAGTATTTT
many,TRBJ2-7,TRBV28,NA,CAARGTYEQYF,TGTGCCGCGCGGGGAACCTACGAGCAGTACTTC
NA,TRBJ2-7,TRBV10-2,NA,CASTLTGGQLLHEQYF,TGCGCCAGCACCCTAACGGGGGGCCAACTCCTGCACGAGCAGTACTTC
many,TRBJ2-5,TRBV7-2,TRBD2,CASSPGTSGGYQETQYF,TGTGCCAGCAGCCCCGGGACTAGCGGGGGGTACCAAGAGACCCAGTACTTC
once,TRBJ2-2,TRBV7-9,NA,CASSSFFTGELFF,TGTGCCAGCAGCTCCTTCTTCACCGGGGAGCTGTTTTTT
few,TRBJ2-1,TRBV29-1,TRBD1,CSMRQGSYNEQFF,TGCAGCATGCGACAGGGTTCCTACAATGAGCAGTTCTTC
NA,TRBJ2-5,TRBV11-1,TRBD1,CASSLGDSPETQYF,TGTGCCAGCAGCTTAGGGGACAGCCCAGAGACCCAGTACTTC
NA,TRBJ1-3,TRBV7-2,NA,CASSLVVRGGGSGNTIYF,TGTGCCAGCAGCTTAGTTGTGCGGGGGGGGGGCTCTGGAAACACCATATATTTT
once,TRBJ2-2,TRBV19,TRBD2,CASSMTGGPSGELFF,TGTGCCAGTAGTATGACGGGGGGGCCTTCCGGGGAGCTGTTTTTT
many,TRBJ1-6,TRBV6-6,NA,CASSYSTGVSPLHF,TGTGCCAGCAGTTACTCGACCGGGGTTTCACCCCTCCACTTT
NA,TRBJ1-1,TRBV2,NA,CASALSRRDTEAFF,TGTGCCAGCGCTTTGTCCCGGAGGGACACTGAAGCTTTCTTT
few,TRBJ2-2,TRBV29-1,NA,CSVVSGISKSGELFF,TGCAGCGTTGTGTCAGGAATATCCAAGAGCGGGGAGCTGTTTTTT
few,TRBJ1-1,TRBV29-1,NA,CSVDYTEAFF,TGCAGCGTGGATTACACTGAAGCTTTCTTT
NA,TRBJ2-3,TRBV20-1,TRBD2,CSARGSSGSIPDTQYF,TGCAGTGCTAGAGGGTCTAGCGGGAGTATCCCAGATACGCAGTATTTT
many,TRBJ1-2,TRBV6-1,NA,CASIQSGGDGYTF,TGTGCCAGCATTCAATCGGGGGGCGATGGCTACACCTTC
few,TRBJ2-5,TRBV6-9,TRBD2,CASSYSLLAGRQETQYF,TGTGCCAGCAGTTACTCATTATTAGCGGGGAGACAAGAGACCCAGTACTTC
many,TRBJ2-3,TRBV14,NA,CASSQDLVFLSTDTQYF,TGTGCCAGCAGCCAAGATCTGGTCTTCCTCAGCACAGATACGCAGTATTTT
few,TRBJ2-1,TRBV5-5,TRBD1,CASSLMLQGADNEQFF,TGTGCCAGCAGCTTAATGCTACAGGGGGCGGACAATGAGCAGTTCTTC
NA,TRBJ1-4,TRBV7-3,NA,CASSPNGGNEKLFF,TGTGCCAGCAGCCCCAATGGGGGGAATGAAAAACTGTTTTTT
many,TRBJ2-3,TRBV5-5,NA,CASSPRTGVLDTQYF,TGTGCCAGCAGCCCCCGAACGGGGGTTTTGGATACGCAGTATTTT
NA,TRBJ1-5,TRBV7-2,NA,CASSPAGGIDRNQPQHF,TGTGCCAGCAGCCCTGCGGGAGGGATAGACCGCAATCAGCCCCAGCATTTT
many,TRBJ2-1,TRBV28,NA,CASSFYGRGSYNEQFF,TGTGCCAGCAGTTTTTACGGGAGAGGATCCTACAATGAGCAGTTCTTC
NA,TRBJ1-1,TRBV18,NA,CASSPVQAMNTEAFF,TGTGCCAGCTCCCCCGTACAGGCGATGAACACTGAAGCTTTCTTT
NA,TRBJ1-1,TRBV7-9,NA,CASSGPGSAEAFF,TGTGCCAGCAGCGGTCCAGGGTCCGCTGAAGCTTTCTTT
NA,TRBJ2-1,TRBV11-3,TRBD2,CASSPNSGTSGGASNEQFF,TGTGCCAGCAGCCCAAACTCCGGGACTAGCGGGGGGGCCTCAAATGAGCAGTTCTTC
many,TRBJ2-1,TRBV28,TRBD2,CASSGGLAGVNEQFF,TGTGCCAGCAGTGGGGGACTAGCGGGGGTCAATGAGCAGTTCTTC
many,TRBJ1-4,TRBV2,TRBD1,CASSEERRGSEKLFF,TGTGCCAGCAGTGAAGAGCGCAGGGGGAGTGAAAAACTGTTTTTT
NA,TRBJ2-5,TRBV9,TRBD2,CASSESGTIGETQYF,TGTGCCAGCAGCGAATCCGGGACTATAGGAGAGACCCAGTACTTC
many,TRBJ2-5,TRBV10-1,NA,CASSELSSRETQYF,TGCGCCAGCAGTGAGTTATCGTCCCGAGAGACCCAGTACTTC
NA,TRBJ2-3,TRBV6-4,TRBD2,CASSKSGGTDTQYF,TGTGCCAGCAGTAAAAGCGGGGGCACAGATACGCAGTATTTT
NA,TRBJ2-4,TRBV15,NA,CATSTNFRDFRKNIQYF,TGTGCCACCAGCACAAACTTCCGGGACTTCAGGAAAAACATTCAGTACTTC
many,TRBJ2-2,TRBV9,TRBD2,CASSIAGGPVGELFF,TGTGCCAGCTCGATAGCGGGAGGGCCGGTCGGGGAGCTGTTTTTT
few,TRBJ2-5,TRBV24-1,NA,CATSPLGAETQYF,TGTGCCACCAGCCCCCTGGGGGCGGAGACCCAGTACTTC
few,TRBJ2-3,TRBV9,NA,CASSVALGTDTQYF,TGTGCCAGCAGCGTAGCCCTGGGCACAGATACGCAGTATTTT
NA,TRBJ1-6,TRBV9,NA,CASSQGGGRSSPLHF,TGTGCCAGCAGTCAAGGGGGGGGACGAAGTTCACCCCTCCACTTT
few,TRBJ2-2,TRBV10-2,NA,CASRTVYTGELFF,TGCGCCAGCAGAACAGTTTACACCGGGGAGCTGTTTTTT
few,TRBJ2-1,TRBV4-3,TRBD2,CASSQAPLLAGERNEQFF,TGCGCCAGCAGCCAAGCTCCCCTACTAGCGGGAGAAAGGAATGAGCAGTTCTTC
NA,TRBJ2-5,TRBV9,TRBD2,CASSDHTGTSGSSETQYF,TGTGCCAGCAGCGACCATACCGGGACTAGCGGGAGCTCGGAGACCCAGTACTTC